This T cell receptor (beta chain) was identified in a study of beta chain features in type 1 diabetes. The entirety of the isolated RNA underwent reverse transcription, so expressed TCRB transcripts were sequenced. Assay used: immunoSEQ multiplex PCR; TCRdb lists only in-frame clones, some missing. The sample contains tens of thousands of clones, under 35% of which appear only once. Details on this clone: Its specificity is unknown.

Trimming stripped 1 base from V and 10 bases from J, with 11 bases between. CDR3 length: 12 residues. Germline V gene data show CDR1 as SGHNT and CDR2 as YYREEE (reference sequence). Study observations and caveats: The VDJ junctions of type 1 diabetes patients carried fewer insertions and more deletions. Compared with healthy donors, patients appeared to share more similar naive, central memory and regulatory TCRB repertoires.

The J gene is TRBJ1-1, the V gene TRBV5-4; D unclear. Sequenced material: stem cell memory CD4+ T cells from blood. This TCR derives from a woman between 18 and 29 years old in good health. CDR3 protein: CASSLYGEGAFF. The CDR3 DNA reads as TGTGCCAGCAGCTTGTACGGGGAGGGAGCTTTCTTT. Combining the CDR3 with reference TRBV5-4 and TRBJ1-1 gives the whole variable domain ETGVTQSPTHLIKTRGQQVTLRCSSQSGHNTVSWYQQALGQGPQFIFQYYREEENGRGNFPPRFSGLQFPNYSSELNVNALELDDSALYLCASSLYGEGAFFGQGTRLTVV.